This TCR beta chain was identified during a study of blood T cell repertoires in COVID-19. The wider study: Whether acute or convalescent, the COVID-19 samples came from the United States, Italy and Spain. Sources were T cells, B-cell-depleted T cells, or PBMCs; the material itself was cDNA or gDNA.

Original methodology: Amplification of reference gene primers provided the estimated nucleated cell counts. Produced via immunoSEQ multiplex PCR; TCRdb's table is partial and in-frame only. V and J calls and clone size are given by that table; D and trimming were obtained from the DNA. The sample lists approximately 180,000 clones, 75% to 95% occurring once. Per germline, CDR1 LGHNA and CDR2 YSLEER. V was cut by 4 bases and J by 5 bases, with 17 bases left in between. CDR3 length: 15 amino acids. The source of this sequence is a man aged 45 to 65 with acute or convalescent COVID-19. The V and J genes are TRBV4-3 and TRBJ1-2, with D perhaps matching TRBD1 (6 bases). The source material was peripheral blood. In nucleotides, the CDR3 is TGCGCCAGCAGCCCCGGGGGGGGCAATGGATATGGCTACACCTTC. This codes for CASSPGGGNGYGYTF.